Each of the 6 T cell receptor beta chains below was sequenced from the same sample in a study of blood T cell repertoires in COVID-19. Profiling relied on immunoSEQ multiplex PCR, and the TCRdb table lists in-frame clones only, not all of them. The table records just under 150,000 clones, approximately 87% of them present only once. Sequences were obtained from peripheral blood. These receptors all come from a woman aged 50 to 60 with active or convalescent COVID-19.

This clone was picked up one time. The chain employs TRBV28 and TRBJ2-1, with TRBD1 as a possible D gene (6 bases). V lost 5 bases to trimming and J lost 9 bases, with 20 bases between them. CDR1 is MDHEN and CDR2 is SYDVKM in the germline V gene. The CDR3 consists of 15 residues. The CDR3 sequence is CASSRSLSRTAEQFF. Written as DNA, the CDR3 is TGTGCCAGCAGTCGCTCCCTTTCTAGGACAGCTGAGCAGTTCTTC.

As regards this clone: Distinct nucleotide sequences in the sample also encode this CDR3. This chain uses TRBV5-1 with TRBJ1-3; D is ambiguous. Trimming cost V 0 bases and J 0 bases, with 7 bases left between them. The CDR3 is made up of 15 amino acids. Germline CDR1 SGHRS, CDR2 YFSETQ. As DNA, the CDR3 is TGCGCCAGCAGCTTGGGCGGTTCCTCTGGAAACACCATATATTTT. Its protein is CASSLGGSSGNTIYF.

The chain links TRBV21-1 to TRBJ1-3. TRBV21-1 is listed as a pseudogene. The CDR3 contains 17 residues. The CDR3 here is CASTQGTGDFSGNTIYF. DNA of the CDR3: TGTGCCAGCACCCAAGGGACGGGAGACTTCTCTGGAAACACCATATATTTT.

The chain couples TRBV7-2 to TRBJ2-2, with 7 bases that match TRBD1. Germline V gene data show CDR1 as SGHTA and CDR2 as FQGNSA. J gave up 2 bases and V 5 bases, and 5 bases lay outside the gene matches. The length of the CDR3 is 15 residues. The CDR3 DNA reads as TGTGCCAGCAGCAAAAGGACAGGAAACACCGGGGAGCTGTTTTTT. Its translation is CASSKRTGNTGELFF.

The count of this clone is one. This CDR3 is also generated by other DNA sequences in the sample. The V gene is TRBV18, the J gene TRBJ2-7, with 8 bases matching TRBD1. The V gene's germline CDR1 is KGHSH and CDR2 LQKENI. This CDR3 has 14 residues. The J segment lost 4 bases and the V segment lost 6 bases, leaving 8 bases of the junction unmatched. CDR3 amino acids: CASSPGTGSYEQYF. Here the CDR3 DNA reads TGTGCCAGCTCGCCCGGGACAGGTTCGTACGAGCAGTACTTC.

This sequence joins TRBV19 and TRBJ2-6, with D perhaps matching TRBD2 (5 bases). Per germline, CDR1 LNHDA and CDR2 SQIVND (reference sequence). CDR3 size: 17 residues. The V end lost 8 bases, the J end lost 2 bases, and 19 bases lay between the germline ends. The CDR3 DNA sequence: TGTGCCAGTGAGGGCTCTTTGACAACGCCTGGGGCCAACGTCCTGACTTTC. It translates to CASEGSLTTPGANVLTF.